This is a list of T cell receptor beta chains from one sample in a study of shared clonotypes between healthy human individuals. Sequencing used immunoSEQ multiplex PCR; TCRdb keeps in-frame clones, though not all of them. The data contain over a million clones, around 78% of them singletons. Sequenced material: memory CD4+ T cells from PBMCs. The origin of the receptors is a man aged 18-30 years in good health. Some clones in this sample may be carry-over from other donors' samples. Each CDR3 is given with its conserved first and last residue. Fields, in order: D gene, clone size, J gene, V gene, CDR3 DNA, CDR3 protein. D genes are given only for firm matches. Not all rows give a size; the values are once, few, many and, for expanded clones, a class.

D gene: TRBD1; clone size: NA; J gene: TRBJ1-3; V gene: TRBV6-5; CDR3 DNA: TGTGCCAGCAGCCGCGACAGGGGCTACGGAAACACCATATATTTT; CDR3 protein: CASSRDRGYGNTIYF
D gene: TRBD1; clone size: NA; J gene: TRBJ1-2; V gene: TRBV4-1; CDR3 DNA: TGCGCCAGCAGCCCGGGACAGGGAGGAGGACGGGGCTACACCTTC; CDR3 protein: CASSPGQGGGRGYTF
D gene: NA; clone size: few; J gene: TRBJ2-2; V gene: TRBV6-5; CDR3 DNA: TGTGCCAGCAGTTATTGGGGAACTACCGGGGAGCTGTTTTTT; CDR3 protein: CASSYWGTTGELFF
D gene: NA; clone size: NA; J gene: TRBJ2-3; V gene: TRBV29-1; CDR3 DNA: TGCAGCGTTGACGGCCTCCCCACAGATACGCAGTATTTT; CDR3 protein: CSVDGLPTDTQYF
D gene: NA; clone size: NA; J gene: TRBJ2-1; V gene: TRBV18; CDR3 DNA: TGTGCCAGTTCCTGGGCCAGCAGAGACAATGAGCAGTTCTTC; CDR3 protein: CASSWASRDNEQFF
D gene: NA; clone size: NA; J gene: TRBJ1-2; V gene: TRBV2; CDR3 DNA: TGTGCCAGCACCCCGCGAACCCCCGGCACTCATCTCCCCTCCGGCTACACCTTC; CDR3 protein: CASTPRTPGTHLPSGYTF
D gene: NA; clone size: NA; J gene: TRBJ1-3; V gene: TRBV28; CDR3 DNA: TGTGCCAGCAATCCAGGGGCCTCTGGAAACACCATATATTTT; CDR3 protein: CASNPGASGNTIYF
D gene: NA; clone size: NA; J gene: TRBJ2-1; V gene: TRBV2; CDR3 DNA: TGTGCCAGCAGCGCCCGACAGGTCTTGTCCTACAATGAGCAGTTCTTC; CDR3 protein: CASSARQVLSYNEQFF
D gene: NA; clone size: NA; J gene: TRBJ2-4; V gene: TRBV6-5; CDR3 DNA: TGTGCCAGCAGTTCCCCGGGCGTAAGGGGAAACATTCAGTACTTC; CDR3 protein: CASSSPGVRGNIQYF
D gene: TRBD2; clone size: NA; J gene: TRBJ2-3; V gene: TRBV7-3; CDR3 DNA: TGTGCCAGCAGCCCCGGGACGGGGGGAGATACGCAGTATTTT; CDR3 protein: CASSPGTGGDTQYF
D gene: NA; clone size: once; J gene: TRBJ2-3; V gene: TRBV29-1; CDR3 DNA: TGCAGCGTTGAGTGGGACTCAAACGTGCAGTATTTT; CDR3 protein: CSVEWDSNVQYF
D gene: NA; clone size: few; J gene: TRBJ1-1; V gene: TRBV2; CDR3 DNA: TGTGCCAGCAGTGGGGGACTGATGAACACTGAAGCTTTCTTT; CDR3 protein: CASSGGLMNTEAFF
D gene: NA; clone size: once; J gene: TRBJ2-5; V gene: TRBV4-2; CDR3 DNA: TGTGCCAGCAGCCGGGGAGTTGAAGAGACCCAGTACTTC; CDR3 protein: CASSRGVEETQYF
D gene: TRBD1; clone size: once; J gene: TRBJ1-2; V gene: TRBV27; CDR3 DNA: TGTGCCAGCAGGGACAGGGTCGGCTACACCTTC; CDR3 protein: CASRDRVGYTF
D gene: NA; clone size: NA; J gene: TRBJ1-2; V gene: TRBV6-1; CDR3 DNA: TGTGCCAGCAGTGAGGCGGGAACTAACTATGGCTACACCTTC; CDR3 protein: CASSEAGTNYGYTF
D gene: TRBD2; clone size: NA; J gene: TRBJ2-3; V gene: TRBV2; CDR3 DNA: TGTGCCAGCAGTGGGGGGTCGGGACTAGCGGGGTCAGATACGCAGTATTTT; CDR3 protein: CASSGGSGLAGSDTQYF
D gene: TRBD1; clone size: few; J gene: TRBJ1-4; V gene: TRBV30; CDR3 DNA: TGTGCCTGGACCAACAGGGGACCCGGAAAACTGTTTTTT; CDR3 protein: CAWTNRGPGKLFF
D gene: TRBD1; clone size: few; J gene: TRBJ2-7; V gene: TRBV10-3; CDR3 DNA: TGTGCCATCAGTGGGGGGACAGGGGACTACGAGCAGTACTTC; CDR3 protein: CAISGGTGDYEQYF
D gene: TRBD1; clone size: NA; J gene: TRBJ1-5; V gene: TRBV5-1; CDR3 DNA: TGCGCCAGCAGCCAGGGACAGCCTAATCAGCCCCAGCATTTT; CDR3 protein: CASSQGQPNQPQHF
D gene: TRBD1; clone size: NA; J gene: TRBJ1-5; V gene: TRBV5-1; CDR3 DNA: TGCGCCAGCAGCTTGGGACAGGGAGGACAGCCCCAGCATTTT; CDR3 protein: CASSLGQGGQPQHF
D gene: TRBD1; clone size: NA; J gene: TRBJ1-1; V gene: TRBV27; CDR3 DNA: TGTGCCAGCAGTCGGAACGGACAGGGGAACACTGAAGCTTTCTTT; CDR3 protein: CASSRNGQGNTEAFF
D gene: NA; clone size: NA; J gene: TRBJ1-4; V gene: TRBV5-1; CDR3 DNA: TGCGCCAGCAGCTTGGCCGGATATAATGAAAAACTGTTTTTT; CDR3 protein: CASSLAGYNEKLFF
D gene: NA; clone size: NA; J gene: TRBJ2-5; V gene: TRBV29-1; CDR3 DNA: TGCAGCGTTGGCAGGCAAGAGACCCAGTACTTC; CDR3 protein: CSVGRQETQYF
D gene: NA; clone size: NA; J gene: TRBJ2-7; V gene: TRBV5-6; CDR3 DNA: TGTGCCAGCAGCTTGATGGGGTTCGTCGAGCAGTACTTC; CDR3 protein: CASSLMGFVEQYF
D gene: NA; clone size: NA; J gene: TRBJ2-7; V gene: TRBV5-4; CDR3 DNA: TGTGCCAGCAGCTTGGCGGGGGTAGGTTACGAGCAGTACTTC; CDR3 protein: CASSLAGVGYEQYF
D gene: NA; clone size: NA; J gene: TRBJ2-5; V gene: TRBV5-1; CDR3 DNA: TGCGCCAGCAGGTTTGGTGGGGGAGAGACCCAGTACTTC; CDR3 protein: CASRFGGGETQYF
D gene: TRBD2; clone size: NA; J gene: TRBJ2-3; V gene: TRBV10-3; CDR3 DNA: TGTGCCATCACCCCTACAGCGGGAGGCACAGATACGCAGTATTTT; CDR3 protein: CAITPTAGGTDTQYF
D gene: TRBD1; clone size: NA; J gene: TRBJ2-7; V gene: TRBV6-5; CDR3 DNA: TGTGCCAGCAGTTATCGACAGGGGAACACCTACGAGCAGTACTTC; CDR3 protein: CASSYRQGNTYEQYF
D gene: TRBD1; clone size: NA; J gene: TRBJ1-2; V gene: TRBV18; CDR3 DNA: TGTGCCAGCTCACCACCGGCGGGACAGGACTATGGCTACACCTTC; CDR3 protein: CASSPPAGQDYGYTF
D gene: TRBD2; clone size: NA; J gene: TRBJ2-7; V gene: TRBV27; CDR3 DNA: TGTGCCAGCAGACCCGCAGACCCTGGGTGGAGCGGGAGCTCCTACGAGCAGTACTTC; CDR3 protein: CASRPADPGWSGSSYEQYF
D gene: NA; clone size: once; J gene: TRBJ2-1; V gene: TRBV5-1; CDR3 DNA: TGCGCCAGCAGCTCCTACATGGTCGGCTCCTACAATGAGCAGTTCTTC; CDR3 protein: CASSSYMVGSYNEQFF
D gene: NA; clone size: NA; J gene: TRBJ2-1; V gene: TRBV19; CDR3 DNA: TGTGCCAGTACAACTAGAAGCTCCTACAATGAGCAGTTCTTC; CDR3 protein: CASTTRSSYNEQFF
D gene: NA; clone size: NA; J gene: TRBJ2-7; V gene: TRBV10-1; CDR3 DNA: TGCGCCAGCAGTCGGGACGGCGACTACGAGCAGTACTTC; CDR3 protein: CASSRDGDYEQYF
D gene: NA; clone size: NA; J gene: TRBJ2-7; V gene: TRBV28; CDR3 DNA: TGTGCCAGCGTCCGGGACAAGTCATACGAGCAGTACTTC; CDR3 protein: CASVRDKSYEQYF
D gene: TRBD1; clone size: few; J gene: TRBJ2-2; V gene: TRBV11-3; CDR3 DNA: TGTGCTTCTAGGGCCGGGACAGACAACACCGGGGAGCTGTTTTTT; CDR3 protein: CASRAGTDNTGELFF
D gene: NA; clone size: once; J gene: TRBJ2-7; V gene: TRBV9; CDR3 DNA: TGTGCCAGCAGCCCCCGTAGGACGAGGGGCGAGCAGTACTTC; CDR3 protein: CASSPRRTRGEQYF
D gene: NA; clone size: NA; J gene: TRBJ2-2; V gene: TRBV5-1; CDR3 DNA: TGCGCCAGCAGCTCCCCGGGCGAGGACACCGGGGAGCTGTTTTTT; CDR3 protein: CASSSPGEDTGELFF
D gene: TRBD2; clone size: NA; J gene: TRBJ2-1; V gene: TRBV11-3; CDR3 DNA: TGTGCCAGCAGCTTAGAGGGAACTAGCGGTTCCAGCTCCTACAATGAGCAGTTCTTC; CDR3 protein: CASSLEGTSGSSSYNEQFF
D gene: NA; clone size: NA; J gene: TRBJ1-4; V gene: TRBV29-1; CDR3 DNA: TGCAGCGCTGGGGACCTTCTCAATGAAAAACTGTTTTTT; CDR3 protein: CSAGDLLNEKLFF
D gene: NA; clone size: few; J gene: TRBJ2-6; V gene: TRBV28; CDR3 DNA: TGTGCCACTATGACAGGCCTCGCTGGGGCCAACGTCCTGACTTTC; CDR3 protein: CATMTGLAGANVLTF
D gene: TRBD2; clone size: NA; J gene: TRBJ2-3; V gene: TRBV5-1; CDR3 DNA: TGCGCCAGCAGCCCCGGGGGGAGCACAGATACGCAGTATTTT; CDR3 protein: CASSPGGSTDTQYF
D gene: NA; clone size: NA; J gene: TRBJ2-3; V gene: TRBV25-1; CDR3 DNA: TGTGCCAGCGCAATTACAGGGACAGATACGCAGTATTTT; CDR3 protein: CASAITGTDTQYF
D gene: TRBD2; clone size: NA; J gene: TRBJ2-1; V gene: TRBV4-2; CDR3 DNA: TGTGCCAGCAGCCTAGCGGGAGTTAGCAATGAGCAGTTCTTC; CDR3 protein: CASSLAGVSNEQFF
D gene: TRBD2; clone size: NA; J gene: TRBJ2-3; V gene: TRBV2; CDR3 DNA: TGTGCCAGCAGTGTTGTTGGACTAGACACAGATACGCAGTATTTT; CDR3 protein: CASSVVGLDTDTQYF
D gene: NA; clone size: NA; J gene: TRBJ1-3; V gene: TRBV7-2; CDR3 DNA: TGTGCCAGCAGCTCCTTCAGAGGGGACACCATATATTTT; CDR3 protein: CASSSFRGDTIYF